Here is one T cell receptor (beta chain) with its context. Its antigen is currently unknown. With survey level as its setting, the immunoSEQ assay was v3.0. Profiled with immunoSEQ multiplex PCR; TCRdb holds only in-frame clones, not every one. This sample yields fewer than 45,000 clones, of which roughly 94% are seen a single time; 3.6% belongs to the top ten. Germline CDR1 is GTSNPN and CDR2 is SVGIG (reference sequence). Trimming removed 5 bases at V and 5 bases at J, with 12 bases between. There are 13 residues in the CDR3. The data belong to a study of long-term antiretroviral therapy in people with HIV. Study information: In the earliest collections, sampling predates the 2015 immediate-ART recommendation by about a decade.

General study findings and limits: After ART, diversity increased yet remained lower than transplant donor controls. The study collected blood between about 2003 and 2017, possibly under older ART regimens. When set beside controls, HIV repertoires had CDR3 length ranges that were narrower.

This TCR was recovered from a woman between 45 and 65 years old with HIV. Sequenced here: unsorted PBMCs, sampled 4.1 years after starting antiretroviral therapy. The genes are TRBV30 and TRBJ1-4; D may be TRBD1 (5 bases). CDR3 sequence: CAWGEGWNEKLFF. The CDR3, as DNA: TGTGCCTGGGGTGAGGGGTGGAATGAAAAACTGTTTTTT.